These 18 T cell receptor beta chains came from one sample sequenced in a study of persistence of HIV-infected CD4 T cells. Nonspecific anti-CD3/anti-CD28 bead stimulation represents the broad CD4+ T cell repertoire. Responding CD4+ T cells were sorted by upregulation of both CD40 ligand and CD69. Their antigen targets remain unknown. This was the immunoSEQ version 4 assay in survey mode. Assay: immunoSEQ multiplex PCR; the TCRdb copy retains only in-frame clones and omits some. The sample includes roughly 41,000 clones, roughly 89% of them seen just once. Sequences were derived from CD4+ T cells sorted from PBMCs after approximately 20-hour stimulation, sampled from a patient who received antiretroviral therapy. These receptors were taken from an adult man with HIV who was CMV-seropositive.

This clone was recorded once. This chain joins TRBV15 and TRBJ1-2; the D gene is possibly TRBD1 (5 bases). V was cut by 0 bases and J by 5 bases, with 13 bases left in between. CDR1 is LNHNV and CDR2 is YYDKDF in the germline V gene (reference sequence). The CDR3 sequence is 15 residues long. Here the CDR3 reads CATSRDYGTYYGYTF. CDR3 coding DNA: TGTGCCACCAGCAGAGATTACGGGACCTATTATGGCTACACCTTC.

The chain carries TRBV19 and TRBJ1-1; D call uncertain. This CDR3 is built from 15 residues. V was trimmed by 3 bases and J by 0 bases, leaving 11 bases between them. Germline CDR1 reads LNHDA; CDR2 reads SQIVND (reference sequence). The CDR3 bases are TGTGCCAGTAGTATGGACGGTAGGATGAACACTGAAGCTTTCTTT. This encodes CASSMDGRMNTEAFF.

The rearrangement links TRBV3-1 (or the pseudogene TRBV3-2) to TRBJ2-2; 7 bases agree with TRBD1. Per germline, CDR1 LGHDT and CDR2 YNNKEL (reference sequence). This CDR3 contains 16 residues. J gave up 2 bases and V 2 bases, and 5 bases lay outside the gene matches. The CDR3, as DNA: TGTGCCAGCAGCCAACCCGGGACAGCCAACACCGGGGAGCTGTTTTTT. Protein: CASSQPGTANTGELFF.

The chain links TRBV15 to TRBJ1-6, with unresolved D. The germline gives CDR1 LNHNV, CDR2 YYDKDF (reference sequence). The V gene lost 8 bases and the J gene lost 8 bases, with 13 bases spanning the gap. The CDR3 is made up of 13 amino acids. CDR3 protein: CATGPARHSPLHF. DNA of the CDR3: TGTGCCACCGGTCCGGCGCGTCATTCACCCCTCCACTTT.

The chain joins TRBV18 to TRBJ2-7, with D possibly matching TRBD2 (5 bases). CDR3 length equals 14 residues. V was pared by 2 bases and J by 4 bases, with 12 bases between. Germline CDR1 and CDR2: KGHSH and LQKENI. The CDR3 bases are TGTGCCAGCTCACCAGTGGGAGATAGTTACGAGCAGTACTTC. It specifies CASSPVGDSYEQYF.

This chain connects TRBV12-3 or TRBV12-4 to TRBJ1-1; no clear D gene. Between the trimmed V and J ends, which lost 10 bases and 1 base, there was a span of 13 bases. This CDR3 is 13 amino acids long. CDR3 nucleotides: TGTGCCACCCTACCCCCTCCGAACACTGAAGCTTTCTTT. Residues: CATLPPPNTEAFF.

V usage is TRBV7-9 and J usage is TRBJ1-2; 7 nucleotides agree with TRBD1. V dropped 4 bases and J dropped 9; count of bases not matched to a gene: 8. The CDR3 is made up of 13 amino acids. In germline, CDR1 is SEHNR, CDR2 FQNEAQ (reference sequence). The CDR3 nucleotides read TGTGCCAGCAGCTCGGAGGGGGCTAGGAGCTACACCTTC. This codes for CASSSEGARSYTF.

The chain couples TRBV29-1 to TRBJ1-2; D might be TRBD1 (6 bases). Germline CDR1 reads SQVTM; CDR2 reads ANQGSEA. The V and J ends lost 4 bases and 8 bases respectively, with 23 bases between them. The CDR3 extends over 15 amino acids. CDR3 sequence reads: CSVAPTGQPSMGYTF. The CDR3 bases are TGCAGCGTTGCCCCCACGGGACAACCCTCCATGGGCTACACCTTC.

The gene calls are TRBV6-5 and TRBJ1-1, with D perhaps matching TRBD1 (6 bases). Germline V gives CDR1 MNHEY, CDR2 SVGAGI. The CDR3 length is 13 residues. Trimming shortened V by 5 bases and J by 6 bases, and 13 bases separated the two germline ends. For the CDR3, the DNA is TGTGCCAGCAGTAACCAGGGGCGGGCTGAAGCTTTCTTT. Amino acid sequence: CASSNQGRAEAFF.

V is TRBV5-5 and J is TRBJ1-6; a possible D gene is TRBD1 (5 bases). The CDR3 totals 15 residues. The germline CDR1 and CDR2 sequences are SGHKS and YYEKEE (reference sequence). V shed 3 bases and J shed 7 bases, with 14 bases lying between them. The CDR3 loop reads CASSWGDVRNSPLHF. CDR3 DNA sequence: TGTGCCAGCAGCTGGGGGGACGTAAGGAATTCACCCCTCCACTTT.

This CDR3 is CASSLAIGGALPYEQYF. The CDR3 nucleotides read TGTGCCAGCAGCTTAGCGATCGGGGGGGCGCTCCCCTACGAGCAGTACTTC. The chain couples TRBV7-2 to TRBJ2-7; 8 bases line up with TRBD2. The CDR3 loop spans 17 amino acids. The germline gives CDR1 SGHTA, CDR2 FQGNSA. V shed 0 bases and J 2 bases; nucleotides not matched to a gene: 9.

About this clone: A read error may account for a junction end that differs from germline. The CDR3: CASSGRGTAWETQYF. In DNA form, the CDR3 reads TGTGCTAGCAGCGGCCGCGGGACAGCGTGGGAGACCCAGTACTTC. The chain carries TRBV7-7 and TRBJ2-5; a weak D match, TRBD1 (7 bases). This CDR3 comprises 15 residues. The germline CDR1 and CDR2 sequences are SSHAT and FNYEAQ (reference sequence).

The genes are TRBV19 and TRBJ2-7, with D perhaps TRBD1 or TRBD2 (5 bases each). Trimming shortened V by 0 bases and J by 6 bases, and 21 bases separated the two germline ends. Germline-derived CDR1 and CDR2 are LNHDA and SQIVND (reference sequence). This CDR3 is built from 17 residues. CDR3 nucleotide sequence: TGTGCCAGTAGTATAGATCACGGGACCGGGATGTTTGGCGAGCAGTACTTC. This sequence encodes CASSIDHGTGMFGEQYF.

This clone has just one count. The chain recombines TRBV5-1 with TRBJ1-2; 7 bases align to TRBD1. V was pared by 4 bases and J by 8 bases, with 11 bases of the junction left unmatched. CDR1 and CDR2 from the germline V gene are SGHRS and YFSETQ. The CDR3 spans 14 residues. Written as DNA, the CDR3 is TGCGCCAGCAGCCCTGACAGGGCACAGTGGGGCTACACCTTC. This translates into CASSPDRAQWGYTF.

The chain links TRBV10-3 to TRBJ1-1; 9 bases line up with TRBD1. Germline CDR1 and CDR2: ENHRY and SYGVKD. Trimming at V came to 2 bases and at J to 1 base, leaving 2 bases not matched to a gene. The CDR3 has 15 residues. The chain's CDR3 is CAISETGGGNTEAFF. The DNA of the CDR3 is TGTGCCATCAGTGAGACAGGGGGCGGGAACACTGAAGCTTTCTTT.

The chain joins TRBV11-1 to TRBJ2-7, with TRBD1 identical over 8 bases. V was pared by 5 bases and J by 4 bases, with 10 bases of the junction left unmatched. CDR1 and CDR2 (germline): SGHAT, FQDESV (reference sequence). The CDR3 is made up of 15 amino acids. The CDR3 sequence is CASSLGQGLRYEQYF. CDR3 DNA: TGTGCCAGCAGCCTAGGACAGGGACTCCGTTACGAGCAGTACTTC. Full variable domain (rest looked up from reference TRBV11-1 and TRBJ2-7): EAEVAQSPRYKITEKSQAVAFWCDPISGHATLYWYRQILGQGPELLVQFQDESVVDDSQLPKDRFSAERLKGVDSTLKIQPAELGDSAMYLCASSLGQGLRYEQYFGPGTRLTVT.

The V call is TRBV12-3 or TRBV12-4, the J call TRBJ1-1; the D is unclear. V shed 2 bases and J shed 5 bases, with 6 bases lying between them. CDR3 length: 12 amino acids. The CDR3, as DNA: TGTGCCAGCAGTTTACCGTTTACTGAAGCTTTCTTT. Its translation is CASSLPFTEAFF.

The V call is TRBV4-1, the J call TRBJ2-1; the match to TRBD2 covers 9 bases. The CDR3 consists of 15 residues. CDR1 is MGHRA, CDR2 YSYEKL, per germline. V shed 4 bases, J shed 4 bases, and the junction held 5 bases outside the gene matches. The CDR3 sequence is CASSPSGRTYNEQFF. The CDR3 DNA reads TGCGCCAGCAGCCCAAGCGGGAGGACTTACAATGAGCAGTTCTTC.